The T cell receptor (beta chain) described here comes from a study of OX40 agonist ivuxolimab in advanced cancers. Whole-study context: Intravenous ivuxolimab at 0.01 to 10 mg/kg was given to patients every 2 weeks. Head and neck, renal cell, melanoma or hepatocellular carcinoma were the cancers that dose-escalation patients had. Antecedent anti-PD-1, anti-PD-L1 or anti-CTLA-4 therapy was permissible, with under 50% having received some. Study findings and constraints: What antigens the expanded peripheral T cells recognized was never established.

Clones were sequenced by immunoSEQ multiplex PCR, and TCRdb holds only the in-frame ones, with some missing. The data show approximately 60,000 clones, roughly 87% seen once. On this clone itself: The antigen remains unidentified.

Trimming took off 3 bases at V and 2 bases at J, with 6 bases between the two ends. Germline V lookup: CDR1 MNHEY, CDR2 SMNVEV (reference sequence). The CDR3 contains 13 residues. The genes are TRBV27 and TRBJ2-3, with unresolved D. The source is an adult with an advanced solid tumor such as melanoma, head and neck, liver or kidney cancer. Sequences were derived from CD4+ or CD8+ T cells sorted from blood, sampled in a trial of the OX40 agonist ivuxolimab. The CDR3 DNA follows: TGTGCCAGCAGTTTTGGAAACACAGATACGCAGTATTTT. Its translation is CASSFGNTDTQYF.